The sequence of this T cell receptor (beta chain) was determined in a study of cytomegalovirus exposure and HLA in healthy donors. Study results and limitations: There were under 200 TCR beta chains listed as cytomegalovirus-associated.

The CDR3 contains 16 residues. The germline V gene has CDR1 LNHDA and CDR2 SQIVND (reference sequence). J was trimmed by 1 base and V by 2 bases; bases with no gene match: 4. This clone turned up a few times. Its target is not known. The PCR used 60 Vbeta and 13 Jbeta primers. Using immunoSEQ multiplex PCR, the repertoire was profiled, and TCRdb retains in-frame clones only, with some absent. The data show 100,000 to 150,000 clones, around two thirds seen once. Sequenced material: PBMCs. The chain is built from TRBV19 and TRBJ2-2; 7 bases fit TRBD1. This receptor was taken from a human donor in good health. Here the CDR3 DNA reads TGTGCCAGTAGTATATCCAGGGGGAAGAACACCGGGGAGCTGTTTTTT. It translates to CASSISRGKNTGELFF.